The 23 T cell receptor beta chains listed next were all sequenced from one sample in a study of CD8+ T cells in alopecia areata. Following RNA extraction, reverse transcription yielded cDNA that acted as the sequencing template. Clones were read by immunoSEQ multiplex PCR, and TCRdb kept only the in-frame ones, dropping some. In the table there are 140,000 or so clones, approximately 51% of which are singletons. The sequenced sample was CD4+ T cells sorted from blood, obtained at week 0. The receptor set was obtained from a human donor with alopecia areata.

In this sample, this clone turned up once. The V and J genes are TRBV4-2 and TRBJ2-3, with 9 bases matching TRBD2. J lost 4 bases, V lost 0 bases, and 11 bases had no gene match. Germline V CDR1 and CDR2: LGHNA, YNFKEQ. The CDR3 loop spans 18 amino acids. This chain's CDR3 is CASSQDLLAGPFADTQYF. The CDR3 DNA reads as TGTGCCAGCAGCCAAGATCTCCTAGCGGGACCCTTCGCAGATACGCAGTATTTT.

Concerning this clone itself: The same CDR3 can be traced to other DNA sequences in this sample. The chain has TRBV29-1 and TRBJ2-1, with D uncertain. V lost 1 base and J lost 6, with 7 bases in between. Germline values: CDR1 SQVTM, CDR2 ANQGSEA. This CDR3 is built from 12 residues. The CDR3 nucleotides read TGCAGCGTTGAAGGTCTAGTCAATGAGCAGTTCTTC. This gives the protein CSVEGLVNEQFF.

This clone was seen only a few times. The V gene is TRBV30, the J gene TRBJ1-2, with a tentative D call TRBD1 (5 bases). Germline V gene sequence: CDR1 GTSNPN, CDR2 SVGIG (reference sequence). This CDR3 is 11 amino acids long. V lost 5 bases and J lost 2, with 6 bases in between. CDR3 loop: CAWAGNYGYTF. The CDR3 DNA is TGTGCCTGGGCAGGGAACTATGGCTACACCTTC.

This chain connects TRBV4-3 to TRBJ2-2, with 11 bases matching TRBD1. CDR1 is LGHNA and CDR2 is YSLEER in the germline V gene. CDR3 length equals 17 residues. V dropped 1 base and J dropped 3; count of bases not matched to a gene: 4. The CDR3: CASSQARTGGDTGELFF. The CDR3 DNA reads TGCGCCAGCAGCCAAGCGAGGACAGGGGGCGACACCGGGGAGCTGTTTTTT.

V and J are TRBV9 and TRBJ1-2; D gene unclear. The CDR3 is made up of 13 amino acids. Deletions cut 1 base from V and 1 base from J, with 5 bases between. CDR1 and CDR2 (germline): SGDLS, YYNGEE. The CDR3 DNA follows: TGTGCCAGCAGCGTAACGGGTAACTATGGCTACACCTTC. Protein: CASSVTGNYGYTF.

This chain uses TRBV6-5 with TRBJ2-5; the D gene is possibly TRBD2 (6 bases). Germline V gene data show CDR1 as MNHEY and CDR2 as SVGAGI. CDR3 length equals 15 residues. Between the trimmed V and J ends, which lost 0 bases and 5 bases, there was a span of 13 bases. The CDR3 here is CASSYSGGAGETQYF. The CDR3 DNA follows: TGTGCCAGCAGTTACTCAGGAGGGGCCGGGGAGACCCAGTACTTC.

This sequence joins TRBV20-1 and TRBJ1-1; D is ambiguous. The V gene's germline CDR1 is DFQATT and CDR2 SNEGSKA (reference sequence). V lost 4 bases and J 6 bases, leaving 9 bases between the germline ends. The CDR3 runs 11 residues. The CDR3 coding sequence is TGCAGTGCTACCCAAGAGCCTGAAGCTTTCTTT. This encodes CSATQEPEAFF.

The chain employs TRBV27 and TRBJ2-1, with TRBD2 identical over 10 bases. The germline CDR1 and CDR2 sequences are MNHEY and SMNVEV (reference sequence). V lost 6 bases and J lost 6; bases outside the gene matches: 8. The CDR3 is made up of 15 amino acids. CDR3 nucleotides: TGTGCCAGCAGGCACCCTAGCGGGAGTCCCAATGAGCAGTTCTTC. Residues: CASRHPSGSPNEQFF.

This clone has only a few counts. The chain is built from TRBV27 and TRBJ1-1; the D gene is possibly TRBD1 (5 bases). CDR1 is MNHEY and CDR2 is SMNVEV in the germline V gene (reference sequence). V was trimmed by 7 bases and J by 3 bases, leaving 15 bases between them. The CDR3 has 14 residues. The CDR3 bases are TGTGCCAGCAAGTCTAACAGGCTGCACACTGAAGCTTTCTTT. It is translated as CASKSNRLHTEAFF.

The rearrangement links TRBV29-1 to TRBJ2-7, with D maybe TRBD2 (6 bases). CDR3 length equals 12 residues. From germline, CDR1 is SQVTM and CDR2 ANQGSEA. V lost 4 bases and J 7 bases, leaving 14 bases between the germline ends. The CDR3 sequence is CSVGRRGGEQYF. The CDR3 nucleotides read TGCAGCGTTGGGCGGAGGGGCGGTGAGCAGTACTTC.

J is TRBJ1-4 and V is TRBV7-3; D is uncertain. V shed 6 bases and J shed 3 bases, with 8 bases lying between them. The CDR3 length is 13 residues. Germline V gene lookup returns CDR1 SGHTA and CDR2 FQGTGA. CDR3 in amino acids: CASSKSPNEKLFF. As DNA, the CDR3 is TGTGCCAGCAGTAAATCGCCTAATGAAAAACTGTTTTTT.

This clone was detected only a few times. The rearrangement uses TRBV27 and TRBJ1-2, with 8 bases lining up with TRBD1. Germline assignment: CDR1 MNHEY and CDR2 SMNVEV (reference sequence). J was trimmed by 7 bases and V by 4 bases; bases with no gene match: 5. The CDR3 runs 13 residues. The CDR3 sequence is CASSSLDRAGYTF. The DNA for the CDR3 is TGTGCCAGCAGTTCACTGGACAGGGCTGGCTACACCTTC.

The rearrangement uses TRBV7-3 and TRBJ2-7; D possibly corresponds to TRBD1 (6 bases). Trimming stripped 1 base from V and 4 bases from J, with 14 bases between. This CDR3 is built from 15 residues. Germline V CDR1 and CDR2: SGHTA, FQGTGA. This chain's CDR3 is CASSLMAGQSYEQYF. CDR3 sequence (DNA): TGTGCCAGCAGCTTAATGGCCGGACAGTCTTACGAGCAGTACTTC.

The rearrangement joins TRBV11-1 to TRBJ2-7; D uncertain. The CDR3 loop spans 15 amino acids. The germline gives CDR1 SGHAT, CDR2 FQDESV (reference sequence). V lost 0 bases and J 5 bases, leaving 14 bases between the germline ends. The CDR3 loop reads CASSLAWQTPNEQYF. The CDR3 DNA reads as TGTGCCAGCAGCTTAGCGTGGCAAACCCCCAACGAGCAGTACTTC.

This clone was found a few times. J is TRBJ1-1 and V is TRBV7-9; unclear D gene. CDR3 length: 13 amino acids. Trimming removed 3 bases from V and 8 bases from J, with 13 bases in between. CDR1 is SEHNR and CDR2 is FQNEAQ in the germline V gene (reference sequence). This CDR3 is CASSFGYRVEAFF. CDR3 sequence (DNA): TGTGCCAGCAGCTTCGGCTACCGCGTCGAAGCTTTCTTT.

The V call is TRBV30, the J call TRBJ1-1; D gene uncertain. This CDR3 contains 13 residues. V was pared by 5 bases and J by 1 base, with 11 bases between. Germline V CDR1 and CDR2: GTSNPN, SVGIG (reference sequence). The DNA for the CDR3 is TGTGCCTGGGCTCAAGAGGGGAACACTGAAGCTTTCTTT. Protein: CAWAQEGNTEAFF.

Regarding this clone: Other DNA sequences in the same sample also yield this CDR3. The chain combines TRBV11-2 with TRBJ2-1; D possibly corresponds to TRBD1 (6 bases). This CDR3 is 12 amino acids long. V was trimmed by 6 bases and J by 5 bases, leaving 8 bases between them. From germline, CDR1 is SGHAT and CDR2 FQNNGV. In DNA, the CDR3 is TGTGCCAGCAGTTACAGGGACAATGAGCAGTTCTTC. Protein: CASSYRDNEQFF.

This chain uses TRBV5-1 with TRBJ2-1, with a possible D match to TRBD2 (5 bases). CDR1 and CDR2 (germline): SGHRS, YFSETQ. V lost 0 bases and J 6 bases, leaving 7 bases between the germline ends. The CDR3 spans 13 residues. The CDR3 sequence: CASSLGLLNEQFF. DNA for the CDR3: TGCGCCAGCAGCTTGGGACTACTCAATGAGCAGTTCTTC. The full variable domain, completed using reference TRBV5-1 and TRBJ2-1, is KAGVTQTPRYLIKTRGQQVTLSCSPISGHRSVSWYQQTPGQGLQFLFEYFSETQRNKGNFPGRFSGRQFSNSRSEMNVSTLELGDSALYLCASSLGLLNEQFFGPGTRLTVL.

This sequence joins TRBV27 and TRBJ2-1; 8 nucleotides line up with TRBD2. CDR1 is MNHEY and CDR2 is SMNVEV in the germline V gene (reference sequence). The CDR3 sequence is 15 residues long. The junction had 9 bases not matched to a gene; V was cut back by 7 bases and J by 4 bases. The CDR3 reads CASTDSGSGYNEQFF. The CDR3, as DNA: TGTGCCAGCACTGACAGCGGGAGTGGTTACAATGAGCAGTTCTTC.

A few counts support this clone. DNA for the CDR3: TGTGCCAGCAGCAAAAAGTCCGGGACTAGCGTTAAAAACATTCAGTACTTC. Its protein is CASSKKSGTSVKNIQYF. V and J are TRBV21-1 and TRBJ2-4; the table assigns TRBD2, which was not confirmed against the DNA. TRBV21-1 is a known pseudogene. CDR3 length: 17 amino acids.

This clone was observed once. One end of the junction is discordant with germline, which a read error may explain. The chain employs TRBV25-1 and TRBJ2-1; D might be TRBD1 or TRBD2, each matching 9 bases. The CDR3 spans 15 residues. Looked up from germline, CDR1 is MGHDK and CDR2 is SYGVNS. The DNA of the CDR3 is TGTGCCAGCATCCCTAGCGGGGACAGGGTTTCCGACGCGATCTTC. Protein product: CASIPSGDRVSDAIF.

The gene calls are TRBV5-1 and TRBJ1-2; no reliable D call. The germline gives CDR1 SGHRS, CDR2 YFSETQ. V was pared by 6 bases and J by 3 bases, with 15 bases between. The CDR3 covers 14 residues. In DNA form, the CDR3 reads TGCGCCAGCACCCCCGAGGGTTCGGACTATGGCTACACCTTC. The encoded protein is CASTPEGSDYGYTF.

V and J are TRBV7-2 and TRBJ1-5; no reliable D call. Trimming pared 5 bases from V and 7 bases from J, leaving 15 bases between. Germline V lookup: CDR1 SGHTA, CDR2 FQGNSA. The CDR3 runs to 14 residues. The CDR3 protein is CASSPGVRSQPQHF. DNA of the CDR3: TGTGCCAGCAGCCCCGGGGTTCGGAGCCAGCCCCAGCATTTT.